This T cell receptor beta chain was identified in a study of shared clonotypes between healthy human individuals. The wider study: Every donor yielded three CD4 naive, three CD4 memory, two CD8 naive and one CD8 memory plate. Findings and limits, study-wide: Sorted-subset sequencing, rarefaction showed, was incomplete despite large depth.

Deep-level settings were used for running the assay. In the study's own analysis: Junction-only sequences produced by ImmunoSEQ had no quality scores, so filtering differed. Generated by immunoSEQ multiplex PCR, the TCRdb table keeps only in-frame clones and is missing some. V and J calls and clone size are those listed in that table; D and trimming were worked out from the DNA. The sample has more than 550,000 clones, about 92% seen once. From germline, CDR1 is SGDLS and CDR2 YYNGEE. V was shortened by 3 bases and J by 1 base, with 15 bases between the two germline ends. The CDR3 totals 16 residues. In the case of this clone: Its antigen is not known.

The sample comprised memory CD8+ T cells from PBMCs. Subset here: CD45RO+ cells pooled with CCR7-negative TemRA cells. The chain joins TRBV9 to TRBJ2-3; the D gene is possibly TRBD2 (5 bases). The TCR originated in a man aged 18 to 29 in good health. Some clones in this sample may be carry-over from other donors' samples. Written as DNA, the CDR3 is TGTGCCAGCAGCGATGAGAGGGATGTGGGCACAGATACGCAGTATTTT. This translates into CASSDERDVGTDTQYF.